The entry below gives a single T cell receptor (beta chain) sequence along with its context. The sample originates from a study of blood T cell repertoires in COVID-19. There are 15 residues in the CDR3. CDR1 SGHNT and CDR2 YYREEE come from the germline V gene (reference sequence). V shed 2 bases, J shed 1 base, and the junction held 4 bases outside the gene matches. Clones were read by immunoSEQ multiplex PCR, and TCRdb kept only the in-frame ones, dropping some. Of 9,500 to 11,000 clones listed, about 90% were seen once; the top ten hold around a quarter. Sequencing was done on a sample of peripheral blood. The chain links TRBV5-4 to TRBJ2-5; TRBD1 agrees at 8 bases. The TCR sequence derives from a man between 25 and 39 years old with active or convalescent COVID-19. DNA for the CDR3: TGTGCCAGCAGCTTTGACAGGGGTTTCCAAGAGACCCAGTACTTC. It codes for CASSFDRGFQETQYF. Variable domain in full (rest from reference TRBV5-4 and TRBJ2-5): ETGVTQSPTHLIKTRGQQVTLRCSSQSGHNTVSWYQQALGQGPQFIFQYYREEENGRGNFPPRFSGLQFPNYSSELNVNALELDDSALYLCASSFDRGFQETQYFGPGTRLLVL.